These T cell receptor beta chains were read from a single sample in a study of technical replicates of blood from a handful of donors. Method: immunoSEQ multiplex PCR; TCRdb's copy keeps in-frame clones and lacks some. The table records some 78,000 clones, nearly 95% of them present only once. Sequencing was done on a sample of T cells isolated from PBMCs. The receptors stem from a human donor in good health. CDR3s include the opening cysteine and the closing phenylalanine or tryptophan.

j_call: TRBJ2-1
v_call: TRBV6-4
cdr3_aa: CASSSRLESSYNEQFF

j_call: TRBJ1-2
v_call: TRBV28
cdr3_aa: CATDRELYGYTF

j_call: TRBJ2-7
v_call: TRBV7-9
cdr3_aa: CASSPRTGSYEQYF

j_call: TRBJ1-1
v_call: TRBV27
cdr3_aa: CASRPPGGEAFF

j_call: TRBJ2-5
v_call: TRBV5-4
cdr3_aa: CASSLRQGEETQYF

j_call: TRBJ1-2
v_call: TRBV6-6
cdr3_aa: CASRTILEGYTF

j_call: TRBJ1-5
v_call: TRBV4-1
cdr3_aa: CASSQDQEGSNQPQHF

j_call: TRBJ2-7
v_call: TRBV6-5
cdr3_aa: CASSYGRGTVYEQYF

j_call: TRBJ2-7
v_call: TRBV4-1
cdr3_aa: CASSQRLAVGSYEQYF

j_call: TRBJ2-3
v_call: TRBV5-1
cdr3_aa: CASSGGGTTDTQYF

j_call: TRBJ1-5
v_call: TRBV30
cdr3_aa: CAWSMGAVQPQHF

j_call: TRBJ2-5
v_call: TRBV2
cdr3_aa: CATGGYQETQYF

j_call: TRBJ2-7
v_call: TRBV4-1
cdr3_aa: CASSAGTGGPYF

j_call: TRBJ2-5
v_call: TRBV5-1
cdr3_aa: CASSFGGLAGGGQETQYF

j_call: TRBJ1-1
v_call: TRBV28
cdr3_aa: CASSLYGVADTEAFF

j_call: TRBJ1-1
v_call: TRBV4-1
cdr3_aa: CASSQDNTYTEAFF

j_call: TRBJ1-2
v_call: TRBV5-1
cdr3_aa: CASSLFGARARYGYTF

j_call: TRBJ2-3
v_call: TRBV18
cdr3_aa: CASSPKAPAGAVIDTQYF

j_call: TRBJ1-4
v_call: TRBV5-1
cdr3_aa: CASGVSTNEKLFF

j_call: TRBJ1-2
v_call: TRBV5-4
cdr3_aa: CASSLPGQGEAGYTF

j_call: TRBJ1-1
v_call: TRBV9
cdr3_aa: CASSVVSSLEAFF

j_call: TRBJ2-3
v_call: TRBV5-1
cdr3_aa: CASSPGQGGTDTQYF

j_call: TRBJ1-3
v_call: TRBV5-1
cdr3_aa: CASSLDPTGSGNTIYF

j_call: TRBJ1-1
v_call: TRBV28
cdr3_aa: CASSFPQLNTEAFF

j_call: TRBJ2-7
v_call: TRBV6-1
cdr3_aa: CASSETPYEQYF

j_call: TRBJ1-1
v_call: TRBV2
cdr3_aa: CASNRDRENTEAFF

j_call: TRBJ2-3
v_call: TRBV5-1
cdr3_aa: CASGEDTQYF

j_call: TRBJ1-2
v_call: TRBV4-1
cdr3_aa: CASTSGRLSTPNYGYTF

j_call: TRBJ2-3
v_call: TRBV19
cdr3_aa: CASAPPSGELSTDTQYF

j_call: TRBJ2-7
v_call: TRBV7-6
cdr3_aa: CASSLVQGDYEQYF

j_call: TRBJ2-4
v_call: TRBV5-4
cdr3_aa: CASSGDRLIAKNIQYF

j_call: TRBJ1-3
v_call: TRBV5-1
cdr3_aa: CASSLGALGGAGNTIYF

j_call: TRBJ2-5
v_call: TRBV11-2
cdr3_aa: CASSFTLLGGVGETQYF

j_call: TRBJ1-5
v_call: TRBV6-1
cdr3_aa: CASSWGQGRNQPQHF

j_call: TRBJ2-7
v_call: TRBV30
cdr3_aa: CAWEPGQRFPYEQYF

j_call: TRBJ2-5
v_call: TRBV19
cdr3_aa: CASSDRDSPQETQYF

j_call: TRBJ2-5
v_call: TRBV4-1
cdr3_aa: CASSLGVVETQYF

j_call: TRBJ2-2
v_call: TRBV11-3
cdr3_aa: CASSFWDSQNTGELFF

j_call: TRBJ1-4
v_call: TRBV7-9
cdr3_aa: CASSRRQGNEKLFF

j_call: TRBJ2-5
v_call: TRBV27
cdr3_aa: CASSLDRDRETQYF

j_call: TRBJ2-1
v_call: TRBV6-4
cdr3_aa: CASSDVFGRRYNEQFF